The clone carrying this TCR beta chain was seen more than once but under ten times. What it binds is not known. The germline CDR1 and CDR2 sequences are SEHNR and FQNEAQ (reference sequence). Between the trimmed V and J ends, which lost 1 base and 5 bases, there was a span of 14 bases. This CDR3 has 15 residues. After isolation, RNA underwent reverse transcription to generate cDNA as the sequencing template. Repertoires were generated with immunoSEQ multiplex PCR, while TCRdb's copy carries only in-frame clones and drops some. Of about 190,000 clones detected, about 60% appear once; the ten largest clones hold over 10%. The data are from a study of CD8+ T cells in alopecia areata. The wider study: Patients received oral tofacitinib, 5 to 10 mg twice daily, for moderate-to-severe alopecia areata. Patients remained on tofacitinib for 6 to 18 months and then went 6 months without it.

Treatment reported: oral pan-JAK inhibitor, 5-10 mg twice daily. Whole-study results and caveats: Relative to mice, TCR sharing across patients was less clear, a difference possibly HLA-related. Because one nonresponder was included, the link of baseline CD8+ expansion to response is considered uncertain.

The starting material was CD8+ T cells sorted from blood, obtained at week 24, from a patient treated with tofacitinib. This TCR came from a human donor with alopecia areata. The chain recombines TRBV7-9 with TRBJ2-5; a weak D match, TRBD1 (6 bases). This CDR3 is CASSLGGQVLETQYF. For the CDR3, the DNA is TGTGCCAGCAGCTTAGGGGGGCAGGTGTTGGAGACCCAGTACTTC.